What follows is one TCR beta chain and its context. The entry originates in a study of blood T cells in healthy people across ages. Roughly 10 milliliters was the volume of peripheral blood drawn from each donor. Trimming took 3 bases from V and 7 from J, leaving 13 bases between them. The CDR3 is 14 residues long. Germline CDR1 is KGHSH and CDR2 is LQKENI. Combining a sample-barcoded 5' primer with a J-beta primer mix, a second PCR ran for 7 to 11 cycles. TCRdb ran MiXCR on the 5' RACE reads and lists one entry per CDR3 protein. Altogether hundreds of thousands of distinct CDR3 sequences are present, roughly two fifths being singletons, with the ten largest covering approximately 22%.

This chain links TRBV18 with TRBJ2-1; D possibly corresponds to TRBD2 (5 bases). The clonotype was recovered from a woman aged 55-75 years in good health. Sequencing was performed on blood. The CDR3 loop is CASSPPPSGNEQFF. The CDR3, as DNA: TGTGCCAGCTCACCGCCCCCATCGGGGAATGAGCAGTTCTTC.